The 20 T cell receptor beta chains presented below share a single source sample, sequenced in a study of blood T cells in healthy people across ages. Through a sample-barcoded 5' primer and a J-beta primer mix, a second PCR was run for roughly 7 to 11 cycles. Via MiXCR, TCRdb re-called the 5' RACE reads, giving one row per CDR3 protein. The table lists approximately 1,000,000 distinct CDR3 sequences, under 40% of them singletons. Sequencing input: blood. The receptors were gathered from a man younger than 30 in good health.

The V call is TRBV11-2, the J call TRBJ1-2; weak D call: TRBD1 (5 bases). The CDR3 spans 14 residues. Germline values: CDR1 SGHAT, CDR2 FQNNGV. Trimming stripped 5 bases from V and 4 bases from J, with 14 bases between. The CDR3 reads CASSVMGGTYGYTF. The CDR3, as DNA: TGTGCCAGCAGCGTAATGGGGGGGACCTATGGCTACACCTTC.

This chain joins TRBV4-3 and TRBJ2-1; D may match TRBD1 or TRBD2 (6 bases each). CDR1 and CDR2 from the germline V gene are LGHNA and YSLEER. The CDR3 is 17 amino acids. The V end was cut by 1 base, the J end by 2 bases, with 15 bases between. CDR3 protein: CASSQVMRGAAYNEQFF. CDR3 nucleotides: TGCGCCAGCAGCCAAGTCATGAGGGGGGCGGCCTACAATGAGCAGTTCTTC.

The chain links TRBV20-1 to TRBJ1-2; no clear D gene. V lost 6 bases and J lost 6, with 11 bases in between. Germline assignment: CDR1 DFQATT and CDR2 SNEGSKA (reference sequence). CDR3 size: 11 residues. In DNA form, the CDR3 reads TGCAGTGCCTTTAAGCAACATGGCTACACCTTC. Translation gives CSAFKQHGYTF.

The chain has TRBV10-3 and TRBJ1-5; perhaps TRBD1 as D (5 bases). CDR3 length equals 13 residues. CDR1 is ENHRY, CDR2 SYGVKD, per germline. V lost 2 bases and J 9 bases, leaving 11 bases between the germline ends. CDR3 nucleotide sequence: TGTGCCATCAGTGAGACCAGGGTGAGGCCCCAGCATTTT. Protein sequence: CAISETRVRPQHF.

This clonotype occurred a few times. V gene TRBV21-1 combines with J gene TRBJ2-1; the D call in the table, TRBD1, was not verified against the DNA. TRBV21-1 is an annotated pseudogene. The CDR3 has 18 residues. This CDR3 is CASSKCPRAGLPYNEQFF. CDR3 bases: TGTGCCAGCAGCAAATGCCCAAGGGCAGGGCTCCCCTACAATGAGCAGTTCTTC.

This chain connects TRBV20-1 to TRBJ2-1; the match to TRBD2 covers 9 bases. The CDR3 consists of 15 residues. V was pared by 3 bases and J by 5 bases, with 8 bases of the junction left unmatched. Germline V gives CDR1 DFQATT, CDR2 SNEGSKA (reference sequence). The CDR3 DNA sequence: TGCAGTGCTAGCTTCGCGGGGGGGGCCAACAATGAGCAGTTCTTC. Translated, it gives CSASFAGGANNEQFF.

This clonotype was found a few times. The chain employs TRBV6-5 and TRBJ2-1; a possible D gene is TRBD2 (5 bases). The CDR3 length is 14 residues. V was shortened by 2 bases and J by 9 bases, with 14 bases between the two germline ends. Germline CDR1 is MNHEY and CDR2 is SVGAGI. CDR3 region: CASSYVGDRLEQFF. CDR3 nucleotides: TGTGCCAGCAGTTACGTCGGGGATAGGCTTGAGCAGTTCTTC.

CDR3 residues: CASRAPGRPVKLFF. The CDR3 DNA reads as TGTGCCAGCCGGGCCCCAGGGCGGCCCGTAAAACTGTTTTTT. The chain uses TRBV2 and TRBJ1-4, with TRBD1 as a possible D gene (5 bases). Germline assignment: CDR1 SNHLY and CDR2 FYNNEI. The V end was cut by 8 bases, the J end by 10 bases, with 20 bases between. The CDR3 extends over 14 amino acids.

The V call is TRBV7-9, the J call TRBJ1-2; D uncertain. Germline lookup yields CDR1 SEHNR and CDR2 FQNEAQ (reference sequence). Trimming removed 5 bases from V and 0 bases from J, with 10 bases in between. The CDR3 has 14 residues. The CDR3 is CASSVPIANYGYTF. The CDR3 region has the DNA TGTGCCAGCAGCGTCCCCATCGCTAACTATGGCTACACCTTC.

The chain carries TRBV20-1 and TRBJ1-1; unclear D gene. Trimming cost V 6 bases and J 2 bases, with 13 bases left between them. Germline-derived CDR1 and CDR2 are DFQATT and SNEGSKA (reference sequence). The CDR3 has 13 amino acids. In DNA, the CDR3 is TGCAGTGCCAAGGCAGATACCAACACTGAAGCTTTCTTT. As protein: CSAKADTNTEAFF.

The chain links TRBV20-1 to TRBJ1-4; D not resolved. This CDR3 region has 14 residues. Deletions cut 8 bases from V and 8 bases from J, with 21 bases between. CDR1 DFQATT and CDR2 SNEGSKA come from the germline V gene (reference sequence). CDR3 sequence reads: CSTPNPTSPEKLFF. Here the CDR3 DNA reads TGCAGTACTCCTAACCCGACAAGTCCGGAAAAACTGTTTTTT.

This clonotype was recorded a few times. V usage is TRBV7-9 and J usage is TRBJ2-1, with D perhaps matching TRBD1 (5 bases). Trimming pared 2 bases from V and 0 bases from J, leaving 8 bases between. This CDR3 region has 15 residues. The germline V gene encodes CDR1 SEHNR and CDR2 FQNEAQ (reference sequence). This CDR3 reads CASSLRTNSYNEQFF. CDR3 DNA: TGTGCCAGCAGCTTACGGACAAACTCCTACAATGAGCAGTTCTTC.

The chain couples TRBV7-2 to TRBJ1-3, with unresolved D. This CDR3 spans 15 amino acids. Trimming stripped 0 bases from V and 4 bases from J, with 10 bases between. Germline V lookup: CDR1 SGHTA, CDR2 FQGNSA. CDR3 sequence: CASSLAGLPGNTIYF. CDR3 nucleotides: TGTGCCAGCAGCTTAGCTGGCCTCCCGGGAAACACCATATATTTT.

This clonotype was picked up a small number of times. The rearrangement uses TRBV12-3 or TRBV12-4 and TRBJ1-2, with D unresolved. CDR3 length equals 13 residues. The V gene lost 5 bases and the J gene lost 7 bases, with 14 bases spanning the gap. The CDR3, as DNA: TGTGCCAGCAGTCAGACTTGGGCGGTTGGCTACACCTTC. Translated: CASSQTWAVGYTF.

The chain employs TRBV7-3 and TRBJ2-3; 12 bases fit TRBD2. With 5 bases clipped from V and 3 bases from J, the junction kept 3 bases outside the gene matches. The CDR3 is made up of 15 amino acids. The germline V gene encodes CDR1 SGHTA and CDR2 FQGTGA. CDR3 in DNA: TGTGCCAGCAGCGAGGGGACTAGCGGGACAGATACGCAGTATTTT. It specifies CASSEGTSGTDTQYF.

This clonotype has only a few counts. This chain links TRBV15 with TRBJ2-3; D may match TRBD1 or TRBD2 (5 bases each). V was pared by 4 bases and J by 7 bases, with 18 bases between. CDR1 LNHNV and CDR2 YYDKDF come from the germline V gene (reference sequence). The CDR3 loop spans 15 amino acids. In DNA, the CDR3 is TGTGCCACCAGCAAAGAGGGGCAGGGTAAGAATACGCAGTATTTT. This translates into CATSKEGQGKNTQYF.

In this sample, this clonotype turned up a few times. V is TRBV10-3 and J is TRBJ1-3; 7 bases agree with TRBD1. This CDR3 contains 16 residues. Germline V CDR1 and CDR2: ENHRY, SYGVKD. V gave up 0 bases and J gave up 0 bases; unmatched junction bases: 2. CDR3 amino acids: CAISESGGLSGNTIYF. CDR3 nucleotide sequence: TGTGCCATCAGTGAGTCAGGGGGCCTCTCTGGAAACACCATATATTTT.

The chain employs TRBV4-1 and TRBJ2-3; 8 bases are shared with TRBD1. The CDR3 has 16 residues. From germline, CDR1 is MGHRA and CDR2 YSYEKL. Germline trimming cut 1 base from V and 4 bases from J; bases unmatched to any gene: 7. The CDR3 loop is CASSQGTGIRADTQYF. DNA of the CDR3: TGCGCCAGCAGCCAAGGGACAGGGATAAGGGCAGATACGCAGTATTTT.

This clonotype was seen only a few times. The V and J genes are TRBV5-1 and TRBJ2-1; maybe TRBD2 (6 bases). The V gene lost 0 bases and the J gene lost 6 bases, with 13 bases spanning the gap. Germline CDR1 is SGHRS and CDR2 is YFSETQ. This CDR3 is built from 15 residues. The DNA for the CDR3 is TGCGCCAGCAGCTTGGCGGTCAGGGAGGTCAATGAGCAGTTCTTC. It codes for CASSLAVREVNEQFF.

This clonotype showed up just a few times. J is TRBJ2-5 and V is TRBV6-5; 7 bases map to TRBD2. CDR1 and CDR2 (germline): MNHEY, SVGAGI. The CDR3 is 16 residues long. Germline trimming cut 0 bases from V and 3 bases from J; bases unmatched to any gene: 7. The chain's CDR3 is CASSYSLGGSEETQYF. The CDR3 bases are TGTGCCAGCAGTTACTCGTTGGGGGGGTCTGAAGAGACCCAGTACTTC.